Presented here are 30 T cell receptor beta chains from one specimen sequenced in a study of T cells after yellow fever vaccination. In TCRdb, the 5' RACE reads were re-called with MiXCR into one record per CDR3 protein. The sample consists of under 300,000 distinct CDR3 sequences, approximately 12% of them appearing once. This sample comprised CD4+ T cells sorted from PBMCs, obtained 45 days after the yellow fever booster vaccination. The receptors originated from a man younger than 45 who received the YFV17D yellow fever vaccine.

This clonotype has more than one count but fewer than ten. The genes are TRBV27 and TRBJ2-3; 7 bases are a match to TRBD1. J lost 5 bases, V lost 7 bases, and 9 bases had no gene match. CDR1 is MNHEY, CDR2 SMNVEV, per germline (reference sequence). The CDR3 runs to 14 residues. The CDR3, as DNA: TGTGCCAGCACCGAGGACAGGTGGGGAGATACGCAGTATTTT. It specifies CASTEDRWGDTQYF.

There are a few counts of this clonotype. This rearrangement joins TRBV27 to TRBJ1-2; TRBD1 is a possible D gene (6 bases). CDR1 is MNHEY and CDR2 is SMNVEV in the germline V gene (reference sequence). The CDR3 extends over 15 amino acids. The ends were cut back, 5 bases at V and 8 bases at J, with 21 bases in the middle. Here the CDR3 DNA reads TGTGCCAGCAGTCACCGCCAGGGGTATTCGGGAGGCTACACCTTC. Encoded protein: CASSHRQGYSGGYTF.

The table lists this clonotype with many counts. The rearrangement links TRBV5-5 to TRBJ2-4, with D perhaps matching TRBD2 (5 bases). The CDR3 totals 13 residues. CDR1 and CDR2 (germline): SGHKS, YYEKEE (reference sequence). V was trimmed by 4 bases and J by 6 bases, leaving 11 bases between them. The CDR3 nucleotides are TGTGCCAGCAGCCAAGGAGGCTTAAACATTCAGTACTTC. It translates to CASSQGGLNIQYF.

This clonotype was found a few times. The genes are TRBV7-9 and TRBJ2-7; weak D call: TRBD2 (7 bases). The V end was cut by 6 bases, the J end by 7 bases, with 16 bases between. The CDR3 contains 13 residues. CDR1 and CDR2 (germline): SEHNR, FQNEAQ (reference sequence). The CDR3 sequence is CASRTGTGGEQYF. The CDR3 nucleotides read TGTGCCAGCAGAACAGGGACGGGGGGAGAGCAGTACTTC.

The CDR3 loop is CASSQIMGYEQYF. The CDR3 DNA is TGTGCCAGCAGCCAAATCATGGGCTACGAGCAGTACTTC. V gene TRBV3-1 combines with J gene TRBJ2-7; D remains ambiguous. Germline assignment: CDR1 LGHDT and CDR2 YNNKEL (reference sequence). The V gene lost 2 bases and the J gene lost 3 bases, with 8 bases spanning the gap. This CDR3 region has 13 residues.

This clonotype has just a few counts. The V gene is TRBV7-6, the J gene TRBJ2-5; TRBD2 matches at 7 bases. Germline V gene data show CDR1 as SGHVS and CDR2 as FNYEAQ. The CDR3 covers 18 residues. Trimming cost V 5 bases and J 4 bases; bases outside gene matches: 19. CDR3 protein: CASSLHQEQRDIVETQYF. As DNA, the CDR3 is TGTGCCAGCAGCCTTCACCAGGAGCAGCGGGATATTGTAGAGACCCAGTACTTC. Based on the CDR3 plus reference TRBV7-6 and TRBJ2-5, the full variable domain is GAGVSQSPRYKVTKRGQDVALRCDPISGHVSLYWYRQALGQGPEFLTYFNYEAQQDKSGLPNDRFSAERPEGSISTLTIQRTEQRDSAMYRCASSLHQEQRDIVETQYFGPGTRLLVL.

This clonotype has only a few counts. The rearrangement uses TRBV20-1 and TRBJ2-7; 8 bases are a match to TRBD2. From germline, CDR1 is DFQATT and CDR2 SNEGSKA (reference sequence). The CDR3 spans 14 residues. The junction had 6 bases not matched to a gene; V was cut back by 5 bases and J by 0 bases. Here the CDR3 DNA reads TGCAGTGCTGTTAGCGGGGATCCCTCCTACGAGCAGTACTTC. Translated, it gives CSAVSGDPSYEQYF.

The chain combines TRBV12-3 or TRBV12-4 with TRBJ1-1, with unresolved D. V was pared by 5 bases and J by 9 bases, with 16 bases between. The CDR3 is 13 residues long. As DNA, the CDR3 is TGTGCCAGCAGTAGAACTGGAGGGCCCCAAGCTTTCTTT. It encodes CASSRTGGPQAFF.

This clonotype was counted between two and nine times. The chain is built from TRBV7-2 and TRBJ2-1; 10 bases map to TRBD2. The germline V gene has CDR1 SGHTA and CDR2 FQGNSA. CDR3 length equals 15 residues. V lost 6 bases and J lost 0; bases outside the gene matches: 2. CDR3 residues: CASRASGSSYNEQFF. CDR3 sequence (DNA): TGTGCCAGCAGGGCTAGCGGGAGCTCCTACAATGAGCAGTTCTTC.

This chain uses TRBV28 with TRBJ2-1, with D possibly called TRBD1 or TRBD2 (5 bases each). The V end lost 5 bases, the J end lost 10 bases, and 18 bases lay between the germline ends. The length of the CDR3 is 14 residues. Germline V CDR1 and CDR2: MDHEN, SYDVKM. The CDR3 nucleotides read TGTGCCAGCAGTCCCCCCCCGGGGCCCCGGGAGCAGTTCTTC. It is translated as CASSPPPGPREQFF.

The chain joins TRBV10-1 to TRBJ2-1, with TRBD1 identical over 11 bases. The CDR3 is 14 residues long. Unmatched junction bases numbered 5, after V lost 5 bases and J lost 8 bases. CDR1 and CDR2 from the germline V gene are WNHNN and SYGVQD (reference sequence). CDR3 in DNA: TGCGCCAGCAGTAGGACAGGGGGCATGGATGAGCAGTTCTTC. Encoded protein: CASSRTGGMDEQFF.

The chain recombines TRBV29-1 with TRBJ2-1; D call uncertain. Trimming took off 1 base at V and 6 bases at J, with 10 bases between the two ends. Germline-derived CDR1 and CDR2 are SQVTM and ANQGSEA. CDR3 length equals 13 residues. The CDR3 loop reads CSVEGRIGNEQFF. CDR3 nucleotide sequence: TGCAGCGTTGAAGGGAGAATCGGCAATGAGCAGTTCTTC.

This sequence joins TRBV5-1 and TRBJ2-5, with D unresolved. The CDR3 is 13 amino acids. V was trimmed by 0 bases and J by 2 bases, leaving 5 bases between them. Germline V lookup: CDR1 SGHRS, CDR2 YFSETQ. CDR3 residues: CASSLAQQETQYF. For the CDR3, the DNA is TGCGCCAGCAGCTTGGCTCAGCAAGAGACCCAGTACTTC.

CDR3 loop: CASSLRGVNQPQHF. The CDR3 DNA sequence: TGTGCCAGCAGCTTAAGAGGGGTGAATCAGCCCCAGCATTTT. V and J are TRBV7-2 and TRBJ1-5, with a tentative D call TRBD1 (5 bases). V was shortened by 2 bases and J by 4 bases, with 9 bases between the two germline ends. The CDR3 consists of 14 residues. Per germline, CDR1 SGHTA and CDR2 FQGNSA.

This clonotype was observed a few times. V usage is TRBV5-1 and J usage is TRBJ1-1; D uncertain. Trimming cost V 4 bases and J 4 bases, with 8 bases left between them. The CDR3 has 12 amino acids. Germline-derived CDR1 and CDR2 are SGHRS and YFSETQ. CDR3 residues: CASSVDRTEAFF. The CDR3, as DNA: TGCGCCAGCAGCGTAGATCGCACTGAAGCTTTCTTT.

This clonotype was recorded a few times. The rearrangement links TRBV29-1 to TRBJ2-1; D not resolved. Trimming shortened V by 1 base and J by 5 bases, and 18 bases separated the two germline ends. The CDR3 sequence is 16 residues long. CDR1 SQVTM and CDR2 ANQGSEA come from the germline V gene. This chain's CDR3 is CSVEGPSWSGDNEQFF. CDR3 bases: TGCAGCGTTGAAGGGCCAAGTTGGTCGGGTGACAATGAGCAGTTCTTC.

CDR3 loop: CASSSAGWDNGELFF. The CDR3 nucleotides read TGTGCCAGCAGTTCAGCCGGATGGGATAACGGGGAGCTGTTTTTT. This sequence joins TRBV12-3 or TRBV12-4 and TRBJ2-2; D is unclear. CDR3 size: 15 residues. V was pared by 4 bases and J by 7 bases, with 16 bases between.

The genes are TRBV7-2 and TRBJ1-1; D is unclear. The CDR3 consists of 11 residues. Germline V lookup: CDR1 SGHTA, CDR2 FQGNSA. Trimming took off 5 bases at V and 7 bases at J, with 8 bases between the two ends. This chain's CDR3 is CASSPSVEAFF. For the CDR3, the DNA is TGTGCCAGCAGCCCCTCTGTTGAAGCTTTCTTT.

This clonotype was seen more than once but under ten times. V usage is TRBV5-5 and J usage is TRBJ2-6; D call uncertain. The germline V gene has CDR1 SGHKS and CDR2 YYEKEE (reference sequence). The CDR3 totals 16 residues. V was trimmed by 2 bases and J by 1 base, leaving 10 bases between them. The CDR3: CASSFLGWSGANVLTF. CDR3 nucleotides: TGTGCCAGCAGCTTTTTGGGATGGTCTGGGGCCAACGTCCTGACTTTC.

The chain is built from TRBV14 and TRBJ2-1; D perhaps matches TRBD2 (6 bases). The length of the CDR3 is 14 residues. Trimming shortened V by 4 bases and J by 8 bases, and 15 bases separated the two germline ends. Germline loops: CDR1 SGHDN, CDR2 FVKESK. The CDR3 sequence: CASSPPGRRDEQFF. The CDR3 region has the DNA TGTGCCAGCAGCCCACCGGGACGGAGGGATGAGCAGTTCTTC.

The V gene is TRBV11-2, the J gene TRBJ1-3, with D possibly TRBD1 on 5 matching bases. Germline CDR1 is SGHAT and CDR2 is FQNNGV. Between the trimmed V and J ends, which lost 0 bases and 0 bases, there was a span of 9 bases. This CDR3 spans 16 amino acids. The DNA for the CDR3 is TGTGCCAGCAGCTTAGAAGGGGTGTTCTCTGGAAACACCATATATTTT. Encoded protein: CASSLEGVFSGNTIYF.

In its sample, this clonotype was seen a few times. The chain recombines TRBV11-2 with TRBJ2-5, with 10 bases aligning to TRBD1. The junction had 16 bases not matched to a gene; V was cut back by 5 bases and J by 4 bases. CDR3 size: 18 residues. The germline gives CDR1 SGHAT, CDR2 FQNNGV. Here the CDR3 reads CASSAYPGQGTFLETQYF. In DNA form, the CDR3 reads TGTGCCAGCAGCGCGTACCCGGGACAGGGGACATTTCTAGAGACCCAGTACTTC. The full variable domain, with the rest looked up from reference TRBV11-2 and TRBJ2-5, is EAGVAQSPRYKIIEKRQSVAFWCNPISGHATLYWYQQILGQGPKLLIQFQNNGVVDDSQLPKDRFSAERLKGVDSTLKIQPAKLEDSAVYLCASSAYPGQGTFLETQYFGPGTRLLVL.

The genes are TRBV4-1 and TRBJ2-7; 14 bases line up with TRBD2. Looked up from germline, CDR1 is MGHRA and CDR2 is YSYEKL. The CDR3 extends over 16 amino acids. V shed 4 bases, J shed 7 bases, and the junction held 9 bases outside the gene matches. CDR3 coding DNA: TGCGCCAGCAGCCCTTCCCCGGGACTAGCGGGAGAAGAGCAGTACTTC. It is translated as CASSPSPGLAGEEQYF.

This chain uses TRBV10-3 with TRBJ2-7, with D perhaps assigned TRBD1 or TRBD2 (6 bases each). From germline, CDR1 is ENHRY and CDR2 SYGVKD. CDR3 size: 14 residues. V was trimmed by 8 bases and J by 3 bases, leaving 17 bases between them. This chain's CDR3 is CAIGGRGGNYEQYF. The CDR3 DNA follows: TGTGCCATCGGGGGCCGTGGAGGGAACTACGAGCAGTACTTC.

This clonotype showed up just a few times. This chain links TRBV27 with TRBJ2-2; no clear D. The CDR3 contains 11 residues. Trimming took off 6 bases at V and 6 bases at J, with 5 bases between the two ends. The germline V gene encodes CDR1 MNHEY and CDR2 SMNVEV (reference sequence). CDR3 bases: TGTGCCAGCAGGAGGTCCGGGGAGCTGTTTTTT. The encoded protein is CASRRSGELFF.

The chain is built from TRBV5-1 and TRBJ2-5; TRBD2 matches at 12 bases. Trimming removed 4 bases from V and 5 bases from J; junction bases left unmatched: 15. Per germline, CDR1 SGHRS and CDR2 YFSETQ. This CDR3 region has 18 residues. The DNA for the CDR3 is TGCGCCAGCAGCAAGAGGTCTAGCGGGAGGGATTCGTGGGAGACCCAGTACTTC. Its translation is CASSKRSSGRDSWETQYF.

The chain employs TRBV20-1 and TRBJ2-7; D might be TRBD1 (6 bases). CDR1 DFQATT and CDR2 SNEGSKA come from the germline V gene (reference sequence). Trimming stripped 4 bases from V and 2 bases from J, with 12 bases between. This CDR3 spans 13 amino acids. This CDR3 reads CSAKGQGTYEQYF. DNA of the CDR3: TGCAGTGCTAAGGGGCAGGGGACCTACGAGCAGTACTTC.

This clonotype appeared a few times. V is TRBV29-1 and J is TRBJ2-7; 8 bases align to TRBD2. V lost 6 bases to trimming and J lost 3 bases; unmatched junction nucleotides: 13. Per germline, CDR1 SQVTM and CDR2 ANQGSEA. The CDR3 covers 15 residues. The CDR3: CSVRMAGTRVYEQYF. For the CDR3, the DNA is TGCAGCGTCCGTATGGCCGGGACTAGAGTCTACGAGCAGTACTTC.

This chain uses TRBV20-1 with TRBJ2-3, with TRBD2 matching 11 bases. The CDR3 is 15 residues long. Germline CDR1 reads DFQATT; CDR2 reads SNEGSKA (reference sequence). V shed 6 bases and J 3 bases; nucleotides not matched to a gene: 8. The CDR3 DNA reads TGCAGTGCGCTGATACTAGCGGGAGTGACAGATACGCAGTATTTT. It translates to CSALILAGVTDTQYF.

This clonotype has a handful of counts. V gene TRBV29-1 combines with J gene TRBJ2-2; maybe TRBD1 (7 bases). Germline assignment: CDR1 SQVTM and CDR2 ANQGSEA. Trimming removed 7 bases at V and 0 bases at J, with 12 bases between. The CDR3 totals 14 residues. CDR3 DNA sequence: TGCAGCGCGCGGGACAGCGCGAACACCGGGGAGCTGTTTTTT. Translated, it gives CSARDSANTGELFF.